The source of this TCR beta chain is a study of T cell responses to AZD1222 COVID-19 vaccine. TCRdb keeps only in-frame clones here, not all; method: immunoSEQ multiplex PCR. The table has 150,000 to 200,000 clones, about 90% seen once; the top ten hold around 3%. This clone has only a few counts. Its matching antigen is unknown. Whole-study findings and limits: Once two AZD1222 doses were given, Spike-specific TCR breadth and depth went up.

CDR3 length: 15 amino acids. The sequence was obtained from an adult in good health. The chain carries TRBV21-1 and TRBJ2-7; the DNA was not used to check the table's D call, TRBD1. TRBV21-1 is a documented pseudogene. Sequences were derived from peripheral blood, sampled on day 0 of AZD1222 vaccination. The CDR3 nucleotides are TGTGCCAGCAGCACGCCCCGGGACAGGAATTACGAGCAGTACTTC. Translated: CASSTPRDRNYEQYF.